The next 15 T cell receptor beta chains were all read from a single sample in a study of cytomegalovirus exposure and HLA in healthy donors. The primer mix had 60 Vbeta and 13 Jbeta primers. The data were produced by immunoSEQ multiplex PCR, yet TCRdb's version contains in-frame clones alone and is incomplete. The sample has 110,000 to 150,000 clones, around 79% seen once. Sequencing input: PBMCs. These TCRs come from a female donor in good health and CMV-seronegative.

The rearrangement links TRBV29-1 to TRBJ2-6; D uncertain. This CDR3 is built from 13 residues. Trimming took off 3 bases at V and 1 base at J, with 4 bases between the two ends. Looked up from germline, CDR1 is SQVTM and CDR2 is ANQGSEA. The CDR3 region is CSVDGSGANVLTF. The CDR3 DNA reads TGCAGCGTTGACGGGTCTGGGGCCAACGTCCTGACTTTC.

This CDR3 reads CASSLPAGKVTYEQYF. Here the CDR3 DNA reads TGTGCCAGCAGCTTACCGGCCGGGAAGGTAACCTACGAGCAGTACTTC. The genes are TRBV7-8 and TRBJ2-7, with D maybe TRBD2 (5 bases). Germline V gives CDR1 SGHVS, CDR2 FQNEAQ. The CDR3 contains 16 residues. Trimming stripped 2 bases from V and 2 bases from J, with 16 bases between.

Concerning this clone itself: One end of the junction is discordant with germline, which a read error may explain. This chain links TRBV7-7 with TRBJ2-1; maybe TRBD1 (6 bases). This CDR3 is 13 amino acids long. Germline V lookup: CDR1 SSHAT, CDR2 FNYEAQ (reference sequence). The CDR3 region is CASSLGQNNEQFF. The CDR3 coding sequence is TGTGCTAGCAGCTTAGGACAGAACAATGAGCAGTTCTTC. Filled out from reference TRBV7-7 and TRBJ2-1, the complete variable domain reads GAGVSQSPRYKVTKRGQDVTLRCDPISSHATLYWYQQALGQGPEFLTYFNYEAQPDKSGLPSDRFSAERPEGSISTLTIQRTEQRDSAMYRCASSLGQNNEQFFGPGTRLTVL.

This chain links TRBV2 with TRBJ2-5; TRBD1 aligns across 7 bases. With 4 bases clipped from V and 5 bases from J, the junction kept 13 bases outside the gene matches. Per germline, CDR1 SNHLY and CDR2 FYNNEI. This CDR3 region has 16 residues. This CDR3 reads CASSGRQGTTRETQYF. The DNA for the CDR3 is TGTGCCAGCAGTGGCCGACAGGGCACCACGCGGGAGACCCAGTACTTC.

CDR3 in amino acids: CASKRQGAYEQYF. CDR3 in DNA: TGTGCCAGCAAGCGGCAGGGGGCCTACGAGCAGTACTTC. The V gene is TRBV6-6, the J gene TRBJ2-7; 7 bases line up with TRBD1. The germline gives CDR1 MNHNY, CDR2 SVGAGI (reference sequence). J was trimmed by 2 bases and V by 7 bases; bases with no gene match: 5. The CDR3 covers 13 residues.

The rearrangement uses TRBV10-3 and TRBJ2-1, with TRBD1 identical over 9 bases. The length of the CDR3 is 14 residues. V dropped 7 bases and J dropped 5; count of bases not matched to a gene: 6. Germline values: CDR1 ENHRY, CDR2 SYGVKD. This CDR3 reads CAITLGQGHNEQFF. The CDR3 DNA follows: TGTGCCATCACCCTGGGACAGGGCCACAATGAGCAGTTCTTC.

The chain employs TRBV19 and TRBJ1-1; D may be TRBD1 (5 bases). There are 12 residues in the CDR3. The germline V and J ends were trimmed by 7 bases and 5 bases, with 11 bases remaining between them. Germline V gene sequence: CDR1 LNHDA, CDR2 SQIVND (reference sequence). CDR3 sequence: CASTGGRTEAFF. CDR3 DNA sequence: TGTGCCAGTACCGGGGGGAGGACTGAAGCTTTCTTT.

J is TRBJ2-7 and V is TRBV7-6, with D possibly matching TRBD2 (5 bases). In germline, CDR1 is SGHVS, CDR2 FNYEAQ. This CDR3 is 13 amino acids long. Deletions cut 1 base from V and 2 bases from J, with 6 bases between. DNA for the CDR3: TGTGCCAGCAGCTTAGAGACTACCTACGAGCAGTACTTC. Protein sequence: CASSLETTYEQYF.

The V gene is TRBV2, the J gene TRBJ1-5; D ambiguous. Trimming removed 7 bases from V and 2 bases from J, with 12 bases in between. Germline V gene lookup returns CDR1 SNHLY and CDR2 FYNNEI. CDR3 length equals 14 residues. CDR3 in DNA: TGTGCCAGCAAGCAGGAAGGCGGCAATCAGCCCCAGCATTTT. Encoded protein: CASKQEGGNQPQHF.

The CDR3 DNA reads as TGTGCCAGCAGCTTCGGAACTGGGGCCCACGACACGCAGTATTTT. Encoded protein: CASSFGTGAHDTQYF. This chain links TRBV7-2 with TRBJ2-3; possible D gene TRBD1, 5 bases. The CDR3 length is 15 residues. Trimming stripped 3 bases from V and 9 bases from J, with 19 bases between. Looked up from germline, CDR1 is SGHTA and CDR2 is FQGNSA.

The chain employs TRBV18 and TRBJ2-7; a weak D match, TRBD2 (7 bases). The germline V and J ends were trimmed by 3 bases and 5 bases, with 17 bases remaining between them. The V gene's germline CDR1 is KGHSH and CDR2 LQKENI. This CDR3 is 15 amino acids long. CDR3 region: CASSPLGTGTNEQYF. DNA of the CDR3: TGTGCCAGCTCACCCCTCGGCACAGGGACTAACGAGCAGTACTTC.

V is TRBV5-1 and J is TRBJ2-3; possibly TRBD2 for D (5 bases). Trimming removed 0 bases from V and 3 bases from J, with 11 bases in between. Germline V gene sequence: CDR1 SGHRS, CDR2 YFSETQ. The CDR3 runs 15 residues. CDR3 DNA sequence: TGCGCCAGCAGCTTGGCCGGGATAGATACAGATACGCAGTATTTT. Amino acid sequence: CASSLAGIDTDTQYF.

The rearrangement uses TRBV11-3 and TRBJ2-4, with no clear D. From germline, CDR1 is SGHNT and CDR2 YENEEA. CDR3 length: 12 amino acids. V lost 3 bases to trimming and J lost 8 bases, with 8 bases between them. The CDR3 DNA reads TGTGCCAGCAGCTTGGCGGTGGACATTCAGTACTTC. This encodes CASSLAVDIQYF.

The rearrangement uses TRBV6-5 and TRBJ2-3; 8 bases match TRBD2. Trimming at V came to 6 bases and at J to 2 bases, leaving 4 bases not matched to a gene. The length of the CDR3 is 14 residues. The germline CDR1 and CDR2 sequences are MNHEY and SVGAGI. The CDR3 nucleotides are TGTGCCAGCAGCTCCGGGGGGGCCACAGATACGCAGTATTTT. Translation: CASSSGGATDTQYF.

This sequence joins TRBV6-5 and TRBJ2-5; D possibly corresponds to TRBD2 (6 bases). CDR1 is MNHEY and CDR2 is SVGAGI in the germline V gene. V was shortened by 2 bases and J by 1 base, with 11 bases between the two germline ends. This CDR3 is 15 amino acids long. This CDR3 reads CASSYMLASQETQYF. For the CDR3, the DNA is TGTGCCAGCAGTTACATGCTAGCGAGCCAAGAGACCCAGTACTTC.